One sample yielded the 13 T cell receptor beta chains listed below, sequenced in a study of OX40 agonist ivuxolimab in advanced cancers. This table comes from immunoSEQ multiplex PCR, and its TCRdb copy is limited to in-frame clones, with some not included. The table shows roughly 76,000 clones, with around nine tenths occurring only once. The sample was CD4+ or CD8+ T cells sorted from blood, taken in a trial of the OX40 agonist ivuxolimab. These receptors all come from an adult with an advanced solid tumor such as melanoma, head and neck, liver or kidney cancer.

V usage is TRBV9 and J usage is TRBJ2-7, with TRBD2 matching over 9 bases. The CDR3 has 17 amino acids. Germline CDR1 and CDR2: SGDLS and YYNGEE. V shed 0 bases and J 0 bases; nucleotides not matched to a gene: 7. The CDR3 region is CASSVGPGLATSYEQYF. The DNA for the CDR3 is TGTGCCAGCAGCGTAGGCCCTGGACTAGCGACCTCCTACGAGCAGTACTTC.

The rearrangement links TRBV6-4 to TRBJ2-1; D gene uncertain. Germline V gives CDR1 MRHNA, CDR2 SNTAGT. Trimming removed 3 bases from V and 4 bases from J, with 13 bases in between. This CDR3 contains 15 residues. The CDR3 nucleotides are TGTGCCAGCAGTGAGGTTGAACTACCTTACAATGAGCAGTTCTTC. Translating gives CASSEVELPYNEQFF.

The chain employs TRBV7-2 and TRBJ1-5, with TRBD1 matching over 7 bases. The germline V gene encodes CDR1 SGHTA and CDR2 FQGNSA. The CDR3 is 15 residues long. The trim removed 5 bases at V and 7 bases at J, leaving 11 bases unmatched. DNA for the CDR3: TGTGCCAGCAGCAACCCTCACTCGGACAGGCAGCCCCAGCATTTT. Its translation: CASSNPHSDRQPQHF.

The table lists this clone with a count of one. V and J are TRBV4-1 and TRBJ2-7; D unresolved. The V gene's germline CDR1 is MGHRA and CDR2 YSYEKL. This CDR3 comprises 16 residues. V was pared by 0 bases and J by 4 bases, with 16 bases between. The CDR3: CASSQDLFGYGYEQYF. Written as DNA, the CDR3 is TGCGCCAGCAGCCAAGATCTATTCGGGTACGGGTACGAGCAGTACTTC.

The table lists this clone with a few counts. The chain carries TRBV15 and TRBJ2-5; the D gene could be TRBD1 or TRBD2 (5 bases each). From germline, CDR1 is LNHNV and CDR2 YYDKDF (reference sequence). The CDR3 sequence is 15 residues long. V was trimmed by 0 bases and J by 4 bases, leaving 12 bases between them. CDR3 region: CATSRDRGLRETQYF. CDR3 DNA: TGTGCCACCAGCAGAGATCGGGGCCTTAGAGAGACCCAGTACTTC.

The CDR3 nucleotides are TGCGCCAGCAGCTCTAGACTTAGCGGGGGCTACAATGAGCAGTTCTTC. Its protein product is CASSSRLSGGYNEQFF. The chain joins TRBV5-1 to TRBJ2-1; 9 bases line up with TRBD2. From germline, CDR1 is SGHRS and CDR2 YFSETQ. The junction had 7 bases not matched to a gene; V was cut back by 3 bases and J by 3 bases. This CDR3 has 16 amino acids.

J is TRBJ1-4 and V is TRBV9, with D unresolved. This CDR3 has 13 amino acids. The germline CDR1 and CDR2 sequences are SGDLS and YYNGEE. Trimming removed 2 bases at V and 8 bases at J, with 10 bases between. CDR3 coding DNA: TGTGCCAGCAGCGTCAACGGTTGGGAAAAACTGTTTTTT. Its translation: CASSVNGWEKLFF. The whole variable domain, remainder taken from reference TRBV9 and TRBJ1-4, is DSGVTQTPKHLITATGQRVTLRCSPRSGDLSVYWYQQSLDQGLQFLIQYYNGEERAKGNILERFSAQQFPDLHSELNLSSLELGDSALYFCASSVNGWEKLFFGSGTQLSVL.

V usage is TRBV18 and J usage is TRBJ2-3; possible D gene TRBD2, 5 bases. Between the trimmed V and J ends, which lost 6 bases and 2 bases, there was a span of 18 bases. The CDR3 runs 16 residues. Germline assignment: CDR1 KGHSH and CDR2 LQKENI. CDR3 nucleotide sequence: TGTGCCAGCTCTCTCCTCCGAGCGAGGGACACAGATACGCAGTATTTT. Protein sequence: CASSLLRARDTDTQYF.

The rearrangement links TRBV7-3 to TRBJ2-5, with 7 bases matching TRBD2. The CDR3 contains 14 residues. Germline V gene data show CDR1 as SGHTA and CDR2 as FQGTGA. The V segment lost 1 base and the J segment 3 bases; nucleotides outside the gene matches: 2. CDR3 sequence reads: CASSLIGGKETQYF. CDR3 nucleotides: TGTGCCAGCAGCTTAATCGGGGGGAAAGAGACCCAGTACTTC.

The rearrangement links TRBV5-1 to TRBJ2-1; D is possibly TRBD1 (7 bases). Looked up from germline, CDR1 is SGHRS and CDR2 is YFSETQ. CDR3 size: 16 residues. The V end lost 2 bases, the J end lost 1 base, and 13 bases lay between the germline ends. CDR3 nucleotides: TGCGCCAGCAGCTTACAGGGGAGGAGTTCCTACAATGAGCAGTTCTTC. Translation: CASSLQGRSSYNEQFF.

The gene calls are TRBV5-1 and TRBJ2-7; 7 nucleotides agree with TRBD1. Germline V CDR1 and CDR2: SGHRS, YFSETQ. Trimming cost V 4 bases and J 0 bases; bases outside gene matches: 10. CDR3 size: 16 residues. As DNA, the CDR3 is TGCGCCAGCAGCAGGTTTTACCGGGACAGCTCCTACGAGCAGTACTTC. Its translation: CASSRFYRDSSYEQYF.

The chain uses TRBV15 and TRBJ1-2; 9 bases agree with TRBD1. The V gene's germline CDR1 is LNHNV and CDR2 YYDKDF (reference sequence). V gave up 5 bases and J gave up 4 bases; unmatched junction bases: 8. The CDR3 covers 15 residues. Here the CDR3 DNA reads TGTGCCACCAGCCGGGACAGGGAAAGAGGCTATGGCTACACCTTC. It specifies CATSRDRERGYGYTF.

The chain links TRBV13 to TRBJ1-1; 8 bases line up with TRBD1. Germline loops: CDR1 PRHDT, CDR2 FYEKMQ (reference sequence). V trimming: 5 bases; J trimming: 2 bases; junction bases outside the gene matches: 10. The CDR3 is 16 residues long. CDR3 in DNA: TGTGCCAGCAGCCGAATCACGGGACAGGCTAACACTGAAGCTTTCTTT. Residues: CASSRITGQANTEAFF.